This T cell receptor beta chain is drawn from a study of blood T cell repertoires in COVID-19 (dated by TCRdb to the early 2020s). Notes on the research overall: Samples covering the acute and convalescent phases of COVID-19 were provided by collaborators in the United States, Italy and Spain. The material from the prospective study consisted of cDNA or gDNA derived from T cells, B-cell-depleted T cells, or PBMCs. Subjects who had been exposed to COVID-19, were actively infected with it, or had recovered from it provided the deeply sampled blood TCRbeta repertoires that made up the dataset. The repertoires were released in a freely available public database intended as a resource for research on the immune response to SARS-CoV-2. The samples were drawn from two sources: the first 160 participants of the ongoing ImmuneRACE study, and 1,000 to 1,500 subjects contributed by 6 global collaborators. The sample metadata nearly always contained a de-identified subject ID, COVID-19 status, age in years and sex. HLA class I and class II types, where available, came from metadata supplied by the sample provider rather than from assay-based typing.

Germline trimming amounts to 0 bases on V and 4 bases on J, with 2 as the count of junction bases outside the gene matches. The germline V gene provides CDR1 SGDLS and CDR2 YYNGEE. From the cysteine up to the phenylalanine, the CDR3 has a length of 15 residues. The CDR3 DNA has 45 bases and is translated from base 1. Broader findings and caveats from the paper: Clinical and demographic metadata were provided uncurated, with the amount varying by source and participant.

Points on this clone: Which antigen it targets is not known. The sample holds no much larger clone one base away, and base qualities are not on file.

Whole blood was collected in K2EDTA tubes by collaborating institutions according to the institutions' own protocols. Collaborator samples were shipped for TCRbeta analysis as frozen whole blood, isolated PBMCs, or DNA extracted from either sample type. The immunoSEQ Assay, a bias-controlled multiplex PCR, was used to amplify TCRbeta CDR3 regions from genomic DNA. For the original study's pipeline: The number of nucleated cells in each sample was estimated by amplification of reference gene primers within the assay. Sequence reads were collapsed and filtered to measure the absolute abundance of every unique TCRbeta CDR3 rearrangement. For each sample, productive Simpson clonality was calculated by taking the square root of Simpson's diversity index across productive rearrangements. TCRdb re-hosts the immuneACCESS table, in-frame sequences only. Its copies lack some clones; in the studies checked, an unresolved V gene accounts for under half of them, and the cause for the rest is not known. For V, J and clone size, that table is used; D and trimming come from the DNA. For this sample the table gives approximately 110,000 clones, of which approximately 81% were detected only once. Around 2% of the sample rests with the top ten.

This TCR derives from a human donor in a cohort sampled during active COVID-19. Rearrangement joined TRBV9 to TRBJ2-3; 10 bases in the middle match TRBD2. The sample comprised peripheral blood. This receptor carries the CDR3 CASSVEGLASDTQYF. The DNA sequence follows: TGTGCCAGCAGCGTAGAGGGACTAGCGTCAGATACGCAGTATTTT.